Included here is one T cell receptor beta chain sequence, with context. Its cognate antigen has yet to be identified. Base-call qualities are not available, and no considerably larger clone is one nucleotide away. Counted from cysteine to phenylalanine, this CDR3 has 17 amino acids. The kept DNA is CDR3 alone, 51 bases in frame from the first base. From the germline V gene, CDR1 is MGHRA and CDR2 is YSYEKL. Trimming accounts for 3 bases at V and 0 bases at J, while the number of junction bases matched to no gene is 6. The library was prepared using 5' RACE. Sequencing was carried out with an Illumina HiSeq 2000. Template switching added a universal primer binding site, and the final cDNA carried a unique molecular identifier that allowed TCR cDNA molecules to be counted accurately. First-strand cDNA for TCR alpha and beta chains was synthesized from specific primers in the conserved constant-segment region. To control for contamination, every cDNA library carried two barcodes: a SMART-Mk sample barcode plus Illumina barcodes. TruSeq adapter sequences and Illumina sample barcodes were added in two successive PCR steps. The TCR alpha and beta cDNA libraries were sequenced on the Illumina HiSeq platform using custom primers. Per the original workflow: MiGEC processed the raw reads to extract unique molecular identifiers, while MiXCR was used to determine the CDR3 positions. For each individual, recombination models were inferred using an EM algorithm with the repgenHMM and IGoR tools. Shared clonotype analysis was performed with the tcR package in R, normalizing sharing by the product of cloneset sizes. Out-of-frame nonproductive sequences were analyzed to study raw recombination free of thymic and clonal selection effects. TCRdb itself trimmed the public reads at Q25 with fastp, ran MiXCR and retained productive beta chains. Each record represents a unique CDR3 protein, reported with the most common genes and DNA among its rows. What appears here as the V and J calls and clone size reflects TCRdb's work, not the paper's. The table for this sample lists more than 1.5 million distinct CDR3 sequences; 25% to 35% of them were counted only once. The ten most abundant clones make up over 0.25% of the sample.

This sample was included in a study of identical twins (dated by TCRdb to about 2016). Regarding the complete study: To test whether fetal clonotypes persist, this study deep-sequenced TCR alpha and beta repertoires from monozygotic twins, from unrelated adults of various ages, and from cord blood. Replicate twin experiments were performed at different times using different library preparation protocols to rule out contamination. Broad study findings and their caveats: Invariant T cells such as MAIT and iNKT could partly confound zero-insertion analyses, though diverse VJ usage argued against this for most clonotypes. In monozygotic twins, out-of-frame TCR alpha sharing was systematically underestimated by recombination models, although the models agreed with sharing between unrelated individuals. Because the same donors could not be followed over many years, conclusions were based on cross-sectional statistical analysis. Excess twin sharing in beta out-of-frame sequences was weaker because fewer shared sequences lowered the signal-to-noise ratio. Compared with coincidental sharing between unrelated individuals, an excess of low generation-probability sequences was observed among out-of-frame TCR alpha sequences shared between twins. Fewer insertions were carried by abundant cord blood beta clonotypes; a weaker similar trend was observed in young adult naive repertoires, while no such trend was observed in memory repertoires.

Every donor in the study was a healthy Caucasian. Here the chain combines TRBV4-1 and TRBJ2-1; 9 bases in the middle match TRBD2. Input material: cord blood. This clonotype originated in a newborn girl in good health. The CDR3 amino acid sequence is: CASSQPAGGRSYNEQFF. The DNA sequence is TGCGCCAGCAGCCAGCCAGCGGGAGGTCGCTCCTACAATGAGCAGTTCTTC.